This T cell receptor (beta chain) was captured by sequencing in a study of T cell changes during pregnancy in multiple sclerosis. Measured with immunoSEQ multiplex PCR; TCRdb has only the in-frame clones, and not every one. The sample shows under 70,000 clones, 91% of them seen only once. The CDR3 length is 15 residues. Germline values: CDR1 SGHRS, CDR2 YFSETQ. Losses at the gene ends were 4 bases for V and 5 bases for J; bases not matched to a gene: 4. The source material was peripheral blood, sampled in the third trimester of pregnancy. The receptor was isolated from a female donor in good health, enrolled as a control in a pregnancy study. The gene calls are TRBV5-1 and TRBJ2-1; 12 bases agree with TRBD2. Here the CDR3 DNA reads TGCGCCAGCAGCCTACGGACTAGCGGGGACAATGAGCAGTTCTTC. Protein: CASSLRTSGDNEQFF.